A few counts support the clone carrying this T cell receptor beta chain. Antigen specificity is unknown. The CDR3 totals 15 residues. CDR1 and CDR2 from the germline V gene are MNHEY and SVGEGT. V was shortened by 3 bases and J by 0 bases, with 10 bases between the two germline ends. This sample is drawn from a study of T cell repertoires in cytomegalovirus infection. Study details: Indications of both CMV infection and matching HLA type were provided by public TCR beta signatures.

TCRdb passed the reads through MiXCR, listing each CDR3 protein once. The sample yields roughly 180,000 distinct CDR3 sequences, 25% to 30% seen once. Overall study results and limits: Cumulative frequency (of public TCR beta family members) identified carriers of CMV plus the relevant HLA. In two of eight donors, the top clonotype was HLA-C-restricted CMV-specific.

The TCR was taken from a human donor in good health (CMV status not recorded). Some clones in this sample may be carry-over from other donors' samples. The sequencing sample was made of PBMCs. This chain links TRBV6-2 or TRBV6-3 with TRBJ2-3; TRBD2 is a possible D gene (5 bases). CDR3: CASSYEGSSTDTQYF. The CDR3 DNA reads TGTGCCAGCAGTTATGAGGGTTCTAGCACAGATACGCAGTATTTT.